A selection of T cell receptor beta chains follows, all from one sample in a study of beta chain features in type 1 diabetes. Clones were sequenced by immunoSEQ multiplex PCR, and TCRdb holds only the in-frame ones, with some missing. Seen here are about 160,000 clones, about 8% observed once, and the top ten hold 0.94%. Sequenced: central memory CD4+ T cells from blood. These receptor sequences come from a woman aged 40 to 55 with type 1 diabetes. The CDR3 runs from the conserved cysteine through the conserved F or W.

CDR3aa	v_gene	j_gene
CATSRDRNEQFF	TRBV15	TRBJ2-1
CASSSSGEETQYF	TRBV2	TRBJ2-5
CASRREGGADTQYF	TRBV19	TRBJ2-3
CAWRGTGESYEQYF	TRBV30	TRBJ2-7
CASSLDRALEQYF	TRBV7-8	TRBJ2-7
CASSFTGFSEAFF	TRBV5-1	TRBJ1-1
CASSSLWGRRGGETQYF	TRBV5-6	TRBJ2-5
CAWRTAIAKNIQYF	TRBV30	TRBJ2-4
CSAPEGTEAFF	TRBV20-1	TRBJ1-1
CASWGQGYGYTF	TRBV9	TRBJ1-2
CASSVGQGIETQYF	TRBV9	TRBJ2-5
CASSGTGGDQPQHF	TRBV2	TRBJ1-5
CATSSNTGDGYTF	TRBV15	TRBJ1-2
CASSPGTGDQPQHF	TRBV6-6	TRBJ1-5
CASSARQGLPQETQYF	TRBV2	TRBJ2-5
CASSPELGRSNEQFF	TRBV5-6	TRBJ2-1
CASSRGGQNNQPQHF	TRBV7-9	TRBJ1-5
CASSHRGRAAGELFF	TRBV19	TRBJ2-2
CASSRRQSTNEKLFF	TRBV4-2	TRBJ1-4